This T cell receptor (beta chain) appears in the sequencing data of a study of post-analysis software for immune sequencing data. Study at large: Multiple sclerosis in the patients followed relapsing-remitting, secondary progressive and progressive-relapsing courses.

Study-level points and caveats: Under the F measure, samples that were prepared in one batch clustered strongly together. In patients, about five TRBV segments were more frequent than in controls, with TRBV5-6, TRBV5-1 and TRBV20-1 among them. The normalized Chao1 diversity of multiple sclerosis patients was significantly lower than that of controls.

Details on this clonotype: Its specificity is not known.

The CDR3 runs to 14 residues. J was trimmed by 5 bases and V by 4 bases; bases with no gene match: 4. Germline CDR1 and CDR2: SNHLY and FYNNEI. Sequencing libraries made from TCR beta cDNA carried unique molecular identifiers. The source material, 1 to 10 million T cells, gave rise to 500,000 or so cDNA molecules. TCRdb re-analysed the PCR reads in MiXCR, keeping a single row per CDR3 protein. The table has about 200,000 distinct CDR3 sequences, roughly 30% seen once. V and J are TRBV2 and TRBJ2-1, with 8 positions matching TRBD2. The source of this sequence is a girl aged 2-17 years with multiple sclerosis. The sample consisted of blood. The CDR3 spells CASSGTSSHNEQFF. The DNA for the CDR3 is TGTGCCAGCAGTGGGACTAGCAGCCACAATGAGCAGTTCTTC.